The 19 T cell receptor beta chains below were found in one sample sequenced in a study of blood T cell repertoires in COVID-19. Here immunoSEQ multiplex PCR was the method, and the copy in TCRdb shows in-frame clones only, minus some. Seen here are around 110,000 clones, more than 80% observed once, and the top ten hold approximately 4.2%. Sequenced material: peripheral blood. The receptors derive from a middle-aged man with acute or convalescent COVID-19.

This chain joins TRBV6-5 and TRBJ1-1, with a possible D match to TRBD1 (5 bases). The germline gives CDR1 MNHEY, CDR2 SVGAGI. The V gene lost 6 bases and the J gene lost 6 bases, with 11 bases spanning the gap. CDR3 length equals 12 residues. CDR3 amino acids: CASRHQGSEAFF. In nucleotides, the CDR3 is TGTGCCAGCAGGCACCAGGGTTCTGAAGCTTTCTTT.

The V gene is TRBV5-1, the J gene TRBJ1-1; D is ambiguous. This CDR3 comprises 15 residues. Per the germline V gene, CDR1 is SGHRS and CDR2 is YFSETQ. Deletions cut 0 bases from V and 0 bases from J, with 9 bases between. This chain's CDR3 is CASSLAPDLNTEAFF. CDR3 nucleotide sequence: TGCGCCAGCAGCTTGGCGCCAGATCTGAACACTGAAGCTTTCTTT.

The chain has TRBV13 and TRBJ1-1, with D perhaps TRBD1 (5 bases). From germline, CDR1 is PRHDT and CDR2 FYEKMQ (reference sequence). The germline V and J ends were trimmed by 3 bases and 1 base, with 9 bases remaining between them. CDR3 size: 14 residues. DNA of the CDR3: TGTGCCAGCAGCTTTGCGGGGGGGAACACTGAAGCTTTCTTT. Residues: CASSFAGGNTEAFF.

The chain carries TRBV15 and TRBJ2-7, with D hard to call. Trimming took off 0 bases at V and 3 bases at J, with 6 bases between the two ends. The CDR3 is 13 residues long. Germline CDR1 and CDR2: LNHNV and YYDKDF (reference sequence). The CDR3 here is CATSRDRHYEQYF. The CDR3 nucleotides are TGTGCCACCAGCAGAGACAGGCACTACGAGCAGTACTTC.

This chain links TRBV19 with TRBJ1-5; 8 bases match TRBD1. In germline, CDR1 is LNHDA, CDR2 SQIVND (reference sequence). The trim removed 9 bases at V and 6 bases at J, leaving 13 bases unmatched. This CDR3 has 15 amino acids. This CDR3 is CASTSGGGVRQPQHF. The CDR3 nucleotides read TGTGCCAGCACCTCAGGGGGCGGGGTGCGTCAGCCCCAGCATTTT. The whole variable domain, filled in from reference TRBV19 and TRBJ1-5, reads DGGITQSPKYLFRKEGQNVTLSCEQNLNHDAMYWYRQDPGQGLRLIYYSQIVNDFQKGDIAEGYSVSREKKESFPLTVTSAQKNPTAFYLCASTSGGGVRQPQHFGDGTRLSIL.

This clone was seen just once. The chain couples TRBV5-1 to TRBJ1-1; TRBD1 agrees at 9 bases. V lost 4 bases and J lost 11; bases outside the gene matches: 15. CDR1 is SGHRS and CDR2 is YFSETQ in the germline V gene. This CDR3 is 15 amino acids long. The CDR3 DNA is TGCGCCAGCAGCGCTACCGGGACAGGGATAATTGAGGCTTTCTTT. Residues: CASSATGTGIIEAFF.

V and J are TRBV29-1 and TRBJ2-7; TRBD1 matches 8 bases. Germline lookup yields CDR1 SQVTM and CDR2 ANQGSEA. Unmatched junction bases numbered 7, after V lost 7 bases and J lost 2 bases. The CDR3 consists of 13 residues. CDR3 sequence (DNA): TGCAGCGCCCGACAGGGGTTGGCCTACGAGCAGTACTTC. Amino acid sequence: CSARQGLAYEQYF.

The gene calls are TRBV5-1 and TRBJ2-7; no definite D call. V shed 6 bases and J shed 2 bases, with 18 bases lying between them. The CDR3 is made up of 15 amino acids. CDR1 and CDR2 from the germline V gene are SGHRS and YFSETQ. The CDR3 region is CASTSDTASPYEQYF. The CDR3 DNA reads as TGCGCCAGCACCTCTGACACCGCAAGCCCCTACGAGCAGTACTTC.

The chain joins TRBV5-5 to TRBJ2-1; 7 nucleotides align to TRBD2. This CDR3 contains 14 residues. The V and J ends lost 4 bases and 5 bases, in that order; junction bases with no gene match: 6. In germline, CDR1 is SGHKS, CDR2 YYEKEE (reference sequence). The CDR3 region has the DNA TGTGCCAGCAGCCCCGGGGGGACCCACAATGAGCAGTTCTTC. This gives the protein CASSPGGTHNEQFF.

The CDR3 region is CASSLKGSHEQYF. The CDR3 region has the DNA TGTGCCAGCAGCTTGAAGGGGTCCCACGAGCAGTACTTC. This rearrangement joins TRBV5-4 to TRBJ2-7; D may be TRBD1 (5 bases). Germline assignment: CDR1 SGHNT and CDR2 YYREEE (reference sequence). V lost 1 base and J lost 5, with 10 bases in between. This CDR3 region has 13 residues. The full variable domain, in which reference TRBV5-4 and TRBJ2-7 provide the parts outside the CDR3, is ETGVTQSPTHLIKTRGQQVTLRCSSQSGHNTVSWYQQALGQGPQFIFQYYREEENGRGNFPPRFSGLQFPNYSSELNVNALELDDSALYLCASSLKGSHEQYFGPGTRLTVT.

The J gene is TRBJ2-1, the V gene TRBV19; possible D gene TRBD2, 6 bases. Germline assignment: CDR1 LNHDA and CDR2 SQIVND (reference sequence). Deletions cut 3 bases from V and 8 bases from J, with 8 bases between. CDR3 length: 12 residues. DNA of the CDR3: TGTGCCAGTAGTATTATAGCGGATGAGCAGTTCTTC. Encoded protein: CASSIIADEQFF. Variable domain in full (rest from reference TRBV19 and TRBJ2-1): DGGITQSPKYLFRKEGQNVTLSCEQNLNHDAMYWYRQDPGQGLRLIYYSQIVNDFQKGDIAEGYSVSREKKESFPLTVTSAQKNPTAFYLCASSIIADEQFFGPGTRLTVL.

This clone showed up just a few times. DNA for the CDR3: TGTGCCAGCACCCGGGGGAGCACAGATACGCAGTATTTT. It codes for CASTRGSTDTQYF. This chain connects TRBV3-1 (or the pseudogene TRBV3-2) to TRBJ2-3; perhaps TRBD2 as D (6 bases). This CDR3 spans 13 amino acids. In germline, CDR1 is LGHDT, CDR2 YNNKEL (reference sequence). V was shortened by 7 bases and J by 0 bases, with 8 bases between the two germline ends.

J is TRBJ1-5 and V is TRBV23-1, with 11 bases that match TRBD1. TRBV23-1 is an ORF, and what it does is uncertain. Losses at the gene ends were 7 bases for V and 2 bases for J; bases not matched to a gene: 7. The length of the CDR3 is 16 residues. In DNA, the CDR3 is TGCGCCAGCAAGGACAGGGGGCAGAGGGGCAATCAGCCCCAGCATTTT. This sequence encodes CASKDRGQRGNQPQHF.

This rearrangement joins TRBV19 to TRBJ2-5, with 10 nucleotides matching TRBD2. Germline values: CDR1 LNHDA, CDR2 SQIVND (reference sequence). Trimming cost V 5 bases and J 7 bases; bases outside gene matches: 7. There are 14 residues in the CDR3. The CDR3 DNA reads TGTGCCAGTAGTCAGAGAGCGGGAGGGGGGACCCAGTACTTC. It is translated as CASSQRAGGGTQYF.

The CDR3 loop is CASGTDTSGANVLTF. In DNA form, the CDR3 reads TGTGCCTCCGGGACAGATACCTCTGGGGCCAACGTCCTGACTTTC. This rearrangement joins TRBV30 to TRBJ2-6, with TRBD1 matching over 7 bases. The V gene's germline CDR1 is GTSNPN and CDR2 SVGIG (reference sequence). The CDR3 sequence is 15 residues long. With V trimmed by 7 bases and J by 0 bases, 6 bases remained unmatched. The complete variable domain, with remaining parts taken from reference TRBV30 and TRBJ2-6, reads SQTIHQWPATLVQPVGSPLSLECTVEGTSNPNLYWYRQAAGRGLQLLFYSVGIGQISSEVPQNLSASRPQDRQFILSSKKLLLSDSGFYLCASGTDTSGANVLTFGAGSRLTVL.

J is TRBJ1-1 and V is TRBV19; D ambiguous. CDR1 and CDR2 from the germline V gene are LNHDA and SQIVND (reference sequence). CDR3 length: 17 residues. V lost 5 bases to trimming and J lost 4 bases, with 23 bases between them. The CDR3 DNA reads TGTGCCAGTAGTGCCTATAGTGCCCCACCGGGGAGCACTGAAGCTTTCTTT. This codes for CASSAYSAPPGSTEAFF.

This clone appeared a single time. This chain connects TRBV4-3 to TRBJ1-4; D is uncertain. V shed 0 bases and J shed 7 bases, with 9 bases lying between them. CDR1 is LGHNA, CDR2 YSLEER, per germline. This CDR3 comprises 14 residues. The DNA of the CDR3 is TGCGCCAGCAGCCAAGATGGGAGCGGTGAAAAACTGTTTTTT. Translated, it gives CASSQDGSGEKLFF.

V and J are TRBV5-5 and TRBJ1-2; D is possibly TRBD1 (5 bases). The CDR3 runs 13 residues. The V end lost 5 bases, the J end lost 3 bases, and 11 bases lay between the germline ends. Germline CDR1 is SGHKS and CDR2 is YYEKEE (reference sequence). The CDR3 nucleotides read TGTGCCAGCAGTGATCAGACAGACTATGGCTACACCTTC. Translating gives CASSDQTDYGYTF.

V is TRBV5-6 and J is TRBJ2-1; 8 positions agree with TRBD2. The CDR3 is 14 amino acids. V dropped 3 bases and J dropped 4; count of bases not matched to a gene: 3. The germline V gene has CDR1 SGHDT and CDR2 YYEEEE. CDR3 bases: TGTGCCAGCAGCTACAGCGGGGGTTACAATGAGCAGTTCTTC. Its protein product is CASSYSGGYNEQFF.